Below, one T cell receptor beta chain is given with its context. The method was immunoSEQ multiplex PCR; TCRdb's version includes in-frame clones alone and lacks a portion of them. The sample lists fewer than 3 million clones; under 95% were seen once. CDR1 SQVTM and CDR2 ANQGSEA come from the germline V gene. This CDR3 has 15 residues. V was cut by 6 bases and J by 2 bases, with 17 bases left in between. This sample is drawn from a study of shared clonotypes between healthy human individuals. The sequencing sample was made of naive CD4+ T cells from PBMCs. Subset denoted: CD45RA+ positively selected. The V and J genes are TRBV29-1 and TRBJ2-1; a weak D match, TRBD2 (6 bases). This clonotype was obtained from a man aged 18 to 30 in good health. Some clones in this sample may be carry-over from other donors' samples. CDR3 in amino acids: CSVGGEGLTYNEQFF. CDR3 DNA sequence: TGCAGCGTGGGGGGAGAGGGGCTCACCTACAATGAGCAGTTCTTC.